This T cell receptor (beta chain) stems from a study of T-cell reconstitution after alpha-beta-depleted transplantation in children (dated by TCRdb to 2015 to 2016). With regard to the full study: T-cell immune reconstitution after TCRalphabeta/CD19-depleted allogeneic hematopoietic cell transplantation in children was quantitatively tracked in the study by means of TCR repertoire profiling.

Results the study describes overall, beyond this receptor: In some patients, the high TCRbeta diversity seen at day 60 was put down to recipient T cells and intrathymic progenitors that had survived conditioning. Hyperexpanded clone frequencies declined over subsequent months; after one year, T-cell counts and TCRbeta diversity were mostly attributed to newly produced T cells. Apparently early alphabetaT-cell count recovery about two months after transplant reportedly relied on only several hundred rapidly expanded clones derived from non-depleted graft cells.

Trimming removed 2 bases from V and 5 bases from J; the gene matches leave 6 bases unexplained. CDR1 and CDR2 are read off the germline V gene (reference sequence) as MNHEY and SMNVEV. The CDR3 numbers 15 residues from cysteine through phenylalanine. Only the CDR3 DNA is retained, 45 bases long and in frame from the first base. The protocol used for the library was PCR. TCRdb shows the sequencer as Illumina HiSeq 2500. TCR libraries were prepared with molecular barcoding, using unique molecular identifiers to normalize TCRbeta repertoire quantification. TCRdb applied fastp at Q25 and MiXCR to the public reads, then kept only in-frame beta chains. All rows with the same CDR3 protein become a single entry with the most common DNA and genes. The sample profile shows 200,000 or so distinct CDR3 sequences; under 8.5% of them were found once. The ten largest account for less than 7% of the sample. Many counts were recorded for this clonotype. Its antigen is unknown. No much larger clone exists at a distance of one base, and base qualities are not known.

This sample's treatment or condition label indicates: allogeneic hematopoietic cell transplantation with graft depleted of TCRalphabeta T cells and CD19 B cells. The children who served as transplant recipients had been given grafts of TCRalphabeta/CD19-depleted allogeneic hematopoietic cells. This sequence uses TRBV27 and TRBJ2-5, with 9 bases matching TRBD1. The starting material was PBMCs, obtained before TCRalphabeta/CD19-depleted stem cell transplant. The sequence was obtained from a boy aged 2 to 10 with acute lymphoblastic leukemia, due to receive a stem cell transplant. CDR3 region: CASSLGGQGRETQYF. The DNA sequence is TGTGCCAGCAGTTTAGGCGGACAGGGGAGGGAGACCCAGTACTTC.